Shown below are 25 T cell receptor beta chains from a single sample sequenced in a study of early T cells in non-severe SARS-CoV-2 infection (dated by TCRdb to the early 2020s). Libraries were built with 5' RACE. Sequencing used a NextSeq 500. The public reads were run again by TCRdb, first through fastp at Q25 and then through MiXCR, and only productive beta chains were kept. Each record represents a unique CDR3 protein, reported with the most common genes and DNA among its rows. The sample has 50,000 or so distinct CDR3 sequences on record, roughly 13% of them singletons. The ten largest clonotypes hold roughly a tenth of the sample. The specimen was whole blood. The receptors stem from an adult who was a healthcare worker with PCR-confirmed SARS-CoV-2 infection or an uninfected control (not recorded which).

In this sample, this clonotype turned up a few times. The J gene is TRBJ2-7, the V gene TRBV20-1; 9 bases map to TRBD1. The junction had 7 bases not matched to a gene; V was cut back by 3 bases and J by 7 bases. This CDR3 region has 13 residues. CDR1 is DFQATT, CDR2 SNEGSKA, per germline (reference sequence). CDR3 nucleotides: TGCAGTGCTAGGCGGACAGGGGCCACTGAGCAGTACTTC. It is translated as CSARRTGATEQYF.

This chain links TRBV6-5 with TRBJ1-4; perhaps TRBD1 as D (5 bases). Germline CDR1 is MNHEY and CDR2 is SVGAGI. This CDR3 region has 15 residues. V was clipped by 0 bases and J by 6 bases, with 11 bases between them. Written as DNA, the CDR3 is TGTGCCAGCAGTTACTCTTTCCAGGGAGATGAAAAACTGTTTTTT. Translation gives CASSYSFQGDEKLFF.

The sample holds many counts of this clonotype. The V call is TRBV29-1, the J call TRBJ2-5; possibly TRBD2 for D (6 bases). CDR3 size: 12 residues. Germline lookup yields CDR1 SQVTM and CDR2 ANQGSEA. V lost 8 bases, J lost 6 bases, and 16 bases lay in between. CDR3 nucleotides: TGCAGCTTAACGGACGGCGGGAAGACCCAGTACTTC. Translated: CSLTDGGKTQYF.

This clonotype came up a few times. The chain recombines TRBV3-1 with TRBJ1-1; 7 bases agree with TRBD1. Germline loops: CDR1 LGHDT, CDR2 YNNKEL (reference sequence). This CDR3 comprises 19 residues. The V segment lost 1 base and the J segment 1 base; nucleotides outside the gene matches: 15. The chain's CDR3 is CASSQGPPRTNRGNTEAFF. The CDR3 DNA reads TGTGCCAGCAGCCAAGGGCCCCCTAGAACCAACAGGGGGAACACTGAAGCTTTCTTT. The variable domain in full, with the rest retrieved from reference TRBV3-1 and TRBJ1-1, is DTAVSQTPKYLVTQMGNDKSIKCEQNLGHDTMYWYKQDSKKFLKIMFSYNNKELIINETVPNRFSPKSPDKAHLNLHINSLELGDSAVYFCASSQGPPRTNRGNTEAFFGQGTRLTVV.

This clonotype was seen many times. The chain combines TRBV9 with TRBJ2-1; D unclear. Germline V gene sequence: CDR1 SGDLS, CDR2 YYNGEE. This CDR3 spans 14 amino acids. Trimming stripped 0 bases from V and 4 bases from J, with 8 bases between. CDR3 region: CASSVDSHYNEQFF. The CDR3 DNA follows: TGTGCCAGCAGCGTAGATAGCCATTACAATGAGCAGTTCTTC.

The CDR3 sequence is CASSLGASYGYTF. The CDR3, as DNA: TGCGCCAGCAGCTTGGGAGCGAGCTATGGCTACACCTTC. This chain uses TRBV5-1 with TRBJ1-2; D is uncertain. The CDR3 spans 13 residues. Germline CDR1 and CDR2: SGHRS and YFSETQ. Trimming shortened V by 0 bases and J by 4 bases, and 7 bases separated the two germline ends.

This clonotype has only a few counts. This CDR3 reads CSARRGANEKLFF. The CDR3, as DNA: TGCAGCGCGCGGCGGGGGGCTAATGAAAAACTGTTTTTT. This rearrangement joins TRBV29-1 to TRBJ1-4; maybe TRBD1 (5 bases). Trimming pared 7 bases from V and 3 bases from J, leaving 12 bases between. The CDR3 has 13 amino acids. The germline gives CDR1 SQVTM, CDR2 ANQGSEA.

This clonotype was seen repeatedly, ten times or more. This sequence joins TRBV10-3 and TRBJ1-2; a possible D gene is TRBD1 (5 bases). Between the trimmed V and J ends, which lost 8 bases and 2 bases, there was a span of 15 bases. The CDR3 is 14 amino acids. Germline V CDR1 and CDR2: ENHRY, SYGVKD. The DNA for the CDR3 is TGTGCCATCGGGGCTGAGGCTGCCAACTATGGCTACACCTTC. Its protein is CAIGAEAANYGYTF.

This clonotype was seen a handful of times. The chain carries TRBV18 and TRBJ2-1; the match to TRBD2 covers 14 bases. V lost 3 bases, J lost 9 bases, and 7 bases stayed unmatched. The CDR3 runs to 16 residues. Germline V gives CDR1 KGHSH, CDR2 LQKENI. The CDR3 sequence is CASSPGLAGGIGEQFF. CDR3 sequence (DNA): TGTGCCAGCTCACCCGGACTAGCGGGGGGCATTGGTGAGCAGTTCTTC.

CDR3 coding DNA: TGTGCCAGCAGTCAAGCCCATCGAGAGCAGTTCTTC. Translating it yields CASSQAHREQFF. The chain links TRBV6-2 or TRBV6-3 to TRBJ2-1; D call uncertain. In germline, CDR1 is MNHEY, CDR2 SVGEGT. Trimming pared 5 bases from V and 10 bases from J, leaving 12 bases between. This CDR3 comprises 12 residues.

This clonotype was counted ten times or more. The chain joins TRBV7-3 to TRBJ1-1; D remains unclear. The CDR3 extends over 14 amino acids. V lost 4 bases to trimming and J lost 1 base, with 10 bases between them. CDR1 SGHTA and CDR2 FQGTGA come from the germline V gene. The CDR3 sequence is CASSSLGPNTEAFF. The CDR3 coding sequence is TGTGCCAGCAGCTCCTTAGGCCCGAACACTGAAGCTTTCTTT.

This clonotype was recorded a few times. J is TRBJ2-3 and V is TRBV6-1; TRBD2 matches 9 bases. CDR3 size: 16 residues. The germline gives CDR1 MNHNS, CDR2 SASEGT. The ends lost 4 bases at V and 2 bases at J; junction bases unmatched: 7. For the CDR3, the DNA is TGTGCCAGCAGTGGAGAGCGGGGGGTCCCCACAGATACGCAGTATTTT. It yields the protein CASSGERGVPTDTQYF.

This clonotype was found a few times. CDR3 nucleotide sequence: TGTGCCAGCCGGTCCGGTAAGGCTCCCTACGAGCAGTACTTC. It is translated as CASRSGKAPYEQYF. V gene TRBV28 combines with J gene TRBJ2-7, with D uncertain. Germline CDR1 and CDR2: MDHEN and SYDVKM. CDR3 length: 14 residues. Deletions cut 8 bases from V and 2 bases from J, with 16 bases between. Full variable domain (remainder filled in from reference TRBV28 and TRBJ2-7): DVKVTQSSRYLVKRTGEKVFLECVQDMDHENMFWYRQDPGLGLRLIYFSYDVKMKEKGDIPEGYSVSREKKERFSLILESASTNQTSMYLCASRSGKAPYEQYFGPGTRLTVT.

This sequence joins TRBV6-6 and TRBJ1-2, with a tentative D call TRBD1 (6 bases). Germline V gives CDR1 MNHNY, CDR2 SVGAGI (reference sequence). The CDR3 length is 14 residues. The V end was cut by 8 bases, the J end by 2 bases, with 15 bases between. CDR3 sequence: CASRSPGGNYGYTF. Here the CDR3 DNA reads TGTGCCAGCCGATCCCCTGGGGGCAACTATGGCTACACCTTC.

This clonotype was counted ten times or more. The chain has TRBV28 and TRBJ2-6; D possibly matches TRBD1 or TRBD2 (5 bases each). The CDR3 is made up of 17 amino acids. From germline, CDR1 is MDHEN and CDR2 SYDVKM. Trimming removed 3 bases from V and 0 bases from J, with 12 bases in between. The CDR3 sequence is CASSFIRENSGANVLTF. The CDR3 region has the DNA TGTGCCAGCAGTTTCATCAGGGAGAACTCTGGGGCCAACGTCCTGACTTTC. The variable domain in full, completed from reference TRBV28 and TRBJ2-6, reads DVKVTQSSRYLVKRTGEKVFLECVQDMDHENMFWYRQDPGLGLRLIYFSYDVKMKEKGDIPEGYSVSREKKERFSLILESASTNQTSMYLCASSFIRENSGANVLTFGAGSRLTVL.

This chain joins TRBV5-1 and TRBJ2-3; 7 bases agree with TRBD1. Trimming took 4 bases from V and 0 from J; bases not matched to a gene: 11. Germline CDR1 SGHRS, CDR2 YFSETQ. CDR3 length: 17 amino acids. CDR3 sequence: CASSLKQTGPSTDTQYF. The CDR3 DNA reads TGCGCCAGCAGCCTGAAACAGACAGGGCCGAGCACAGATACGCAGTATTTT.

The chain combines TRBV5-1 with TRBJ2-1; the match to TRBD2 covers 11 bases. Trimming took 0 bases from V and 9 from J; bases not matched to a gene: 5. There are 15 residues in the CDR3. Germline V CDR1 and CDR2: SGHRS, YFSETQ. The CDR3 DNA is TGCGCCAGCAGCTTGGTGGCTAGCGGGGGGAGTGAGCAGTTCTTC. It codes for CASSLVASGGSEQFF.

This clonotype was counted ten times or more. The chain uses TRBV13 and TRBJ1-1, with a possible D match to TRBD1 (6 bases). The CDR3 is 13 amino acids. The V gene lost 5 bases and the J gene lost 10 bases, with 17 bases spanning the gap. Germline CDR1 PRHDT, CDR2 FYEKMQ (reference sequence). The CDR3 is CASSPGHGRGAFF. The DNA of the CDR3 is TGTGCCAGCAGCCCGGGACACGGGCGGGGAGCTTTCTTT.

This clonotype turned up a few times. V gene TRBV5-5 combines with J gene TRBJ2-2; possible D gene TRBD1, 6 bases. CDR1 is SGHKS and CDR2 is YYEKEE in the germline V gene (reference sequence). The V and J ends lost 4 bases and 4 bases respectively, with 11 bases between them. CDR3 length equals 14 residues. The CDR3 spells CASSQWDTTGELFF. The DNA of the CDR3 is TGTGCCAGCAGCCAATGGGACACCACCGGGGAGCTGTTTTTT. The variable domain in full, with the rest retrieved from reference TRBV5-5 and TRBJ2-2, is DAGVTQSPTHLIKTRGQQVTLRCSPISGHKSVSWYQQVLGQGPQFIFQYYEKEERGRGNFPDRFSARQFPNYSSELNVNALLLGDSALYLCASSQWDTTGELFFGEGSRLTVL.

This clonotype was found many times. CDR3 loop: CAWSVLEGQGPQETQYF. The DNA for the CDR3 is TGTGCCTGGAGTGTACTTGAGGGACAGGGACCGCAAGAGACCCAGTACTTC. This rearrangement joins TRBV30 to TRBJ2-5, with TRBD1 identical over 9 bases. This CDR3 is 17 amino acids long. With V trimmed by 0 bases and J by 2 bases, 10 bases remained unmatched. Germline V CDR1 and CDR2: GTSNPN, SVGIG (reference sequence).

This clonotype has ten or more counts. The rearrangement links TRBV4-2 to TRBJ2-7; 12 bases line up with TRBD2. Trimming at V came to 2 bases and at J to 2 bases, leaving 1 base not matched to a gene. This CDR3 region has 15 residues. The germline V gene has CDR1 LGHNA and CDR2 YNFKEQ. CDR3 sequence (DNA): TGTGCCAGCAGCCAAAGACTAGCGGGGGCCTACGAGCAGTACTTC. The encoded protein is CASSQRLAGAYEQYF.

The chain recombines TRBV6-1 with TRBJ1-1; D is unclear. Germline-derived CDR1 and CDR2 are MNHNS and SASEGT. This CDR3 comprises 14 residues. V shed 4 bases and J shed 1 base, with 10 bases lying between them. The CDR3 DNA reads TGTGCCAGCAGTGGGGCCGACGGGAACACTGAAGCTTTCTTT. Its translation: CASSGADGNTEAFF.

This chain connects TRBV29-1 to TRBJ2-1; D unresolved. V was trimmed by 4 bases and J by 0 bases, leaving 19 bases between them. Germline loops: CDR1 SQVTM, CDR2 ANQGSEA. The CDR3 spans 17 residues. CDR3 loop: CSVGSYGHTSSYNEQFF. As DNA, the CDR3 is TGCAGCGTTGGTAGTTATGGGCACACGAGCTCCTACAATGAGCAGTTCTTC.

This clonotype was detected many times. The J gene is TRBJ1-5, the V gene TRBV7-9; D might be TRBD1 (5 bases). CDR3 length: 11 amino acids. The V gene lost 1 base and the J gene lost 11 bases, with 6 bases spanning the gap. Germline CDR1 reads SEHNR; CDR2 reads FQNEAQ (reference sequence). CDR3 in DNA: TGTGCCAGCAGCTTAGGGGGGGCCCAGCATTTT. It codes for CASSLGGAQHF. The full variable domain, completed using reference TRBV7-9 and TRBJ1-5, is DTGVSQNPRHKITKRGQNVTFRCDPISEHNRLYWYRQTLGQGPEFLTYFQNEAQLEKSRLLSDRFSAERPKGSFSTLEIQRTEQGDSAMYLCASSLGGAQHFGDGTRLSIL.

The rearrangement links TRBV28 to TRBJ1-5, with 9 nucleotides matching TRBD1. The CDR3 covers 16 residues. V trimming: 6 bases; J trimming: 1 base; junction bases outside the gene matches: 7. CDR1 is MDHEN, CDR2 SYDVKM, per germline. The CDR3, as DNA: TGTGCCAGCAGACCTGACGGACAGGGGAGCAATCAGCCCCAGCATTTT. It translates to CASRPDGQGSNQPQHF.